These T cell receptor beta chains were read from a single sample in a study of T cell responses to AZD1222 COVID-19 vaccine. Clones were read by immunoSEQ multiplex PCR, and TCRdb kept only the in-frame ones, dropping some. The sample contains under 150,000 clones, just under 95% of which appear only once. The material was peripheral blood, obtained 28 days after the second AZD1222 dose. The source of these receptors is an adult who received the AZD1222 COVID-19 vaccine. Both conserved end residues are part of each CDR3. The D gene is left open where the match is weak. A clone size is listed for some rows: how often the clone was seen (once, few, many), or a class if it is expanded.

cdr3_nt	cdr3_aa	v_call	j_call	d_call	clone_size
TGTGCCAGCAGCGTGACAGGGCTTCAGCCCCAGCATTTT	CASSVTGLQPQHF	TRBV11-2	TRBJ1-5	TRBD1	NA
TGCGCCAGCAGCCAGGGTGGTGGACAGACAAACACTGAAGCTTTCTTT	CASSQGGGQTNTEAFF	TRBV5-1	TRBJ1-1	NA	NA
TGTGCCACCAGCAGATTTCTAGCGGGAGAGGCCGGGGAGCTGTTTTTT	CATSRFLAGEAGELFF	TRBV15	TRBJ2-2	TRBD2	NA
TGTGCCAGCAGCCCGGGACAGGGCAGGACGGGAAACACCATATATTTT	CASSPGQGRTGNTIYF	TRBV11-3	TRBJ1-3	TRBD1	NA
TGTGCCACCAGTGACCTAACAGGGGGCTTGGTGCAGTTCTTC	CATSDLTGGLVQFF	TRBV24-1	TRBJ2-1	TRBD1	NA
TGTGCCAGCAGCGAGGGGGGACAGAGCTACAATGAGCAGTTCTTC	CASSEGGQSYNEQFF	TRBV5-4	TRBJ2-1	NA	NA
TGCAGCGTAGCTAGGAACAATGAGCAGTTCTTC	CSVARNNEQFF	TRBV29-1	TRBJ2-1	NA	NA
TGTGCTAGTGGTTGGCGTAGTGGACGCCGGACTACAAGCTCCTACGAGCAGTACTTC	CASGWRSGRRTTSSYEQYF	TRBV12-5	TRBJ2-7	NA	NA
TGTGCCAGCAGCCGGGTGACAGATTGTATGAACACTGAAGCTTTCTTT	CASSRVTDCMNTEAFF	TRBV21-1	TRBJ1-1	NA	NA
TGCAGCGTTGGAGCCAGCGGAATGAACACTGAAGCTTTCTTT	CSVGASGMNTEAFF	TRBV29-1	TRBJ1-1	NA	NA
TGTGCCAGCGGGTCGGACAGGGGGAGAACCGGGGAGCTGTTTTTT	CASGSDRGRTGELFF	TRBV28	TRBJ2-2	TRBD1	NA
TGTGCCAGCAGGTTTACAGGGGGCAATCAGCCCCAGCATTTT	CASRFTGGNQPQHF	TRBV27	TRBJ1-5	TRBD1	NA
NA	CASSFGAGPTNEKLFF	TRBV5-6	TRBJ1-4	NA	NA
TGTGCCAGCAGTGACGGGGAAGGGGCCAACGTCCTGACTTTC	CASSDGEGANVLTF	TRBV6-4	TRBJ2-6	NA	few
TGTGCCAGCAGCTTAGCCCAGGACGAGAGCTCTGGAAACACCATATATTTT	CASSLAQDESSGNTIYF	TRBV7-8	TRBJ1-3	NA	once
TGTGCCAGCAGTTTAGCGGGAGGGCCCCACGAGCAGTACTTC	CASSLAGGPHEQYF	TRBV27	TRBJ2-7	TRBD2	NA
TGTGCCAGCAGCTTAGTCAGGGGTAATGAGCAGTTCTTC	CASSLVRGNEQFF	TRBV5-5	TRBJ2-1	NA	NA
TGTGCCAGCAGCTTAAATTTAGACGGGAGTTACAATGAGCAGTTCTTC	CASSLNLDGSYNEQFF	TRBV7-3	TRBJ2-1	NA	NA
TGTGCCACCAGCAGAGATCTGGGGGAGTCAGAGACCCAGTACTTC	CATSRDLGESETQYF	TRBV15	TRBJ2-5	NA	NA
TGTGCCAGCAGCTTTTCCCAGAACACTGAAGCTTTCTTT	CASSFSQNTEAFF	TRBV5-4	TRBJ1-1	NA	NA
TGTGCCAGCAGCTTAGAGGGCAGCCAAGAGACCCAGTACTTC	CASSLEGSQETQYF	TRBV7-9	TRBJ2-5	NA	NA
TGCGCCAGCAGCATGAGTGCAACTAATGAAAAACTGTTTTTT	CASSMSATNEKLFF	TRBV5-1	TRBJ1-4	NA	NA
TGTGCCAGCAGTCCCGGGACCCCTAATTACGAGCAGTACTTC	CASSPGTPNYEQYF	TRBV28	TRBJ2-7	NA	NA
TGTGCCACCAGTGATTGGCATAGCAATCAGCCCCAGCATTTT	CATSDWHSNQPQHF	TRBV24-1	TRBJ1-5	NA	NA
TGTGCCAGCTCAACCCGGGACCTCTCTGGAAACACCATATATTTT	CASSTRDLSGNTIYF	TRBV18	TRBJ1-3	NA	NA
TGCGCCAGCAGCACCGGACAGAACACCGGGGAGCTGTTTTTT	CASSTGQNTGELFF	TRBV5-1	TRBJ2-2	NA	NA
TGTGCCAGCAGTACCCCCCGACCGGACAGATCCTACGAGCAGTACTTC	CASSTPRPDRSYEQYF	TRBV28	TRBJ2-7	NA	NA
TGTGCCAGCAGCTCTGACAGGGCCACTGAAGCTTTCTTT	CASSSDRATEAFF	TRBV6-5	TRBJ1-1	TRBD1	NA
TGTGCCACCAGCAGAGTAGGTCTCAATGAGCAGTTCTTC	CATSRVGLNEQFF	TRBV15	TRBJ2-1	NA	NA
TGTGCCAGCAGCTTATTGCAGAACTATGGCTACACCTTC	CASSLLQNYGYTF	TRBV11-2	TRBJ1-2	NA	NA
TGTGCCATCAGTGAGGACGGGACCACAGGGGGTCGTTACGGCTACACCTTC	CAISEDGTTGGRYGYTF	TRBV10-3	TRBJ1-2	TRBD1	NA
TGTGCCAGCAGCTCCCCCGGGACAGGGAGGAGTGAGCAGTTCTTC	CASSSPGTGRSEQFF	TRBV7-3	TRBJ2-1	TRBD1	NA
TGTGCCAGCAGCTCCTCTGCGTATGGCTACACCTTC	CASSSSAYGYTF	TRBV7-9	TRBJ1-2	NA	NA
TGTGCCAGCACCCTTCTACCTTTACAGGAGCTCCACTTT	CASTLLPLQELHF	TRBV7-2	TRBJ1-6	NA	NA
TGTGCCAGCAGCCAAGGACTAGCGGGAAACACCGGGGAGCTGTTTTTT	CASSQGLAGNTGELFF	TRBV7-3	TRBJ2-2	TRBD2	NA
TGTGCCACCGGAGAGGGACACCGTGGGGCCAACGTCCTGACTTTC	CATGEGHRGANVLTF	TRBV24-1	TRBJ2-6	NA	NA
TGTGCCAGCAGCGTGCAGTGGGGGTTAACAGATACGCAGTATTTT	CASSVQWGLTDTQYF	TRBV11-1	TRBJ2-3	NA	once
TGTGCCAGCAGCGGAGGACAGGCGGAGAAACTGTTTTTT	CASSGGQAEKLFF	TRBV9	TRBJ1-4	TRBD1	NA
TGTGCCAGCAGCCAAGGTACCGCTAGCACAGATACGCAGTATTTT	CASSQGTASTDTQYF	TRBV14	TRBJ2-3	NA	NA
TGTGCCAGCAGCTGGGCTCTGGATGGCTACACCTTC	CASSWALDGYTF	TRBV12-3/TRBV12-4	TRBJ1-2	NA	NA